This entry is about one T cell receptor (beta chain). The length of the CDR3 is 14 residues. CDR1 and CDR2 from the germline V gene are SGDLS and YYNGEE. The junction had 5 bases not matched to a gene; V was cut back by 2 bases and J by 7 bases. The protocol was immunoSEQ multiplex PCR, while the TCRdb copy is restricted to in-frame clones and leaves out a portion. The data contain fewer than 65,000 clones, roughly nine tenths of them seen just once; the ten biggest clones take up about 7.3%. The data are from a study of blood T cell repertoires in COVID-19. As for the study in general: The United States, Italy and Spain provided the acute and convalescent COVID-19 samples. T cells, B-cell-depleted T cells, or PBMCs supplied cDNA or gDNA.

This clonotype was obtained from a woman in her sixties or seventies with active or convalescent COVID-19. Sample: peripheral blood. The chain uses TRBV9 and TRBJ1-5; 8 bases are a match to TRBD1. The CDR3 loop is CASSVGQGAQPQHF. The DNA of the CDR3 is TGTGCCAGCAGCGTTGGACAGGGAGCCCAGCCCCAGCATTTT. The full variable domain, its missing parts supplied by reference TRBV9 and TRBJ1-5, is DSGVTQTPKHLITATGQRVTLRCSPRSGDLSVYWYQQSLDQGLQFLIQYYNGEERAKGNILERFSAQQFPDLHSELNLSSLELGDSALYFCASSVGQGAQPQHFGDGTRLSIL.